These 11 T cell receptor beta chains were sequenced from one sample in a study of CD8+CD57+ T cells in acquired aplastic anemia. Sequenced patients had shown CD8+CD57+ cell expansion by flow cytometry. For CDR3 and TCR beta VDJ profiling, genomic DNA was the template used. TCRdb independently ran MiXCR on the reads; one entry per CDR3 protein. The data contain 130,000 or so distinct CDR3 sequences, 40% of them singletons. Sequencing used sorted CD4+, CD8+, or CD8+CD57+ T cells (not recorded which) from PBMCs. The receptors shown here come from a human donor with aplastic anemia.

This clonotype was detected a few times. The V and J genes are TRBV10-1 and TRBJ2-3, with 13 bases fitting TRBD2. V was pared by 9 bases and J by 6 bases, with 9 bases of the junction left unmatched. Germline CDR1 and CDR2: WNHNN and SYGVQD (reference sequence). This CDR3 is 15 amino acids long. CDR3 region: CARSTSGGPADTQYF. In DNA, the CDR3 is TGCGCCAGATCGACTAGCGGGGGGCCCGCGGATACGCAGTATTTT.

This clonotype was seen at least ten times. The rearrangement uses TRBV6-1 and TRBJ1-3; no firm D call. The CDR3 consists of 12 residues. Between the trimmed V and J ends, which lost 1 base and 4 bases, there was a span of 2 bases. Germline V lookup: CDR1 MNHNS, CDR2 SASEGT. CDR3 amino acids: CASSEGGNTIYF. The CDR3 DNA reads as TGTGCCAGCAGTGAAGGGGGAAACACCATATATTTT.

The chain combines TRBV12-5 with TRBJ2-5, with D perhaps given as TRBD1 or TRBD2 (5 bases each). The germline V and J ends were trimmed by 4 bases and 2 bases, with 14 bases remaining between them. Germline V CDR1 and CDR2: LGHNT, FRNRAP. The CDR3 is made up of 15 amino acids. The CDR3 is CASGSATGAQETQYF. CDR3 bases: TGTGCTAGTGGTTCGGCGACCGGGGCTCAAGAGACCCAGTACTTC.

This clonotype was counted at least ten times. The chain uses TRBV5-5 and TRBJ2-5; 8 nucleotides line up with TRBD2. The CDR3 length is 14 residues. From germline, CDR1 is SGHKS and CDR2 YYEKEE (reference sequence). Trimming removed 0 bases from V and 5 bases from J; junction bases left unmatched: 3. The DNA of the CDR3 is TGTGCCAGCAGCTTGGGTCGGGGGGGTGAGACCCAGTACTTC. Protein sequence: CASSLGRGGETQYF.

This clonotype was found many times. This chain uses TRBV2 with TRBJ1-2; no clear D gene. Looked up from germline, CDR1 is SNHLY and CDR2 is FYNNEI. Trimming left V 5 bases short and J 0 bases short, with 13 bases between. This CDR3 has 15 residues. Here the CDR3 reads CASSTRRTTNYGYTF. CDR3 nucleotides: TGTGCCAGCAGTACACGACGGACTACTAACTATGGCTACACCTTC.

The sample holds one count of this clonotype. Germline and junction disagree at one end, which may indicate a read error. V gene TRBV12-3 or TRBV12-4 combines with J gene TRBJ2-5, with TRBD2 identical over 9 bases. The J call may not be correct, given that the DNA end is closer to TRBJ2-7. This CDR3 has 14 amino acids. CDR3 DNA: TGTGCCAGCAGTCTAGCGGGACTGGCGTACGAGCAGTACTTC. It codes for CASSLAGLAYEQYF.

As to this clonotype: This likely comes from a read error, as the CDR3 has no conserved phenylalanine or tryptophan at its end. The J gene is TRBJ1-4, the V gene TRBV25-1; maybe TRBD1 (5 bases). The CDR3 sequence is 16 residues long. Looked up from germline, CDR1 is MGHDK and CDR2 is SYGVNS. CDR3 region: CASSEWEMGTVERLFL. The CDR3 DNA reads as TGTGCCAGCAGTGAATGGGAGATGGGGACGGTTGAAAGACTGTTTCTT.

This rearrangement joins TRBV7-2 to TRBJ1-1, with D unresolved. This CDR3 comprises 15 residues. Germline V gene lookup returns CDR1 SGHTA and CDR2 FQGNSA. The V end was cut by 2 bases, the J end by 1 base, with 11 bases between. The CDR3 reads CASSLSSGGNTEAFF. The CDR3 DNA is TGTGCCAGCAGCTTATCTTCAGGAGGGAACACTGAAGCTTTCTTT.

A word on this clonotype: One base away lies a much larger clone, so this may be a sequencing read error. This chain connects TRBV11-2 to TRBJ1-1; a weak D match, TRBD1 (5 bases). The germline V gene has CDR1 SGHAT and CDR2 FQNNGV. V was pared by 1 base and J by 11 bases, with 23 bases between. The CDR3 loop spans 16 amino acids. The CDR3 region has the DNA TGTGCCAGCAGCTTAGGTGGTGCCAGGGCAGGAGTGGGTGCTTTCTTT. Protein sequence: CASSLGGARAGVGAFF. The variable domain in full, completed from reference TRBV11-2 and TRBJ1-1, reads EAGVAQSPRYKIIEKRQSVAFWCNPISGHATLYWYQQILGQGPKLLIQFQNNGVVDDSQLPKDRFSAERLKGVDSTLKIQPAKLEDSAVYLCASSLGGARAGVGAFFGQGTRLTVV.

The chain has TRBV29-1 and TRBJ1-2; possible D gene TRBD1, 5 bases. Germline loops: CDR1 SQVTM, CDR2 ANQGSEA. The CDR3 is made up of 12 amino acids. V lost 2 bases and J lost 2, with 6 bases in between. DNA of the CDR3: TGCAGCGTTGAACCAGGGAACTATGGCTACACCTTC. The encoded protein is CSVEPGNYGYTF.

This clonotype occurred many times. V gene TRBV2 combines with J gene TRBJ2-1, with 7 positions matching TRBD1. The CDR3 has 14 residues. V was clipped by 6 bases and J by 7 bases; unmatched bases: 9. The V gene's germline CDR1 is SNHLY and CDR2 FYNNEI. Here the CDR3 reads CASRRDPRGNEQFF. The CDR3 DNA reads as TGTGCCAGCAGGAGGGACCCCAGGGGGAATGAGCAGTTCTTC.